The 18 T cell receptor beta chains given below trace back to one sample, sequenced in a study of CD8 T cells in Susac syndrome. With random hexamers, roughly 0.5 to 1 ug RNA was reverse transcribed. TCRdb ran MiXCR on the immunoSEQ multiplex PCR reads and lists one entry per CDR3 protein. The top ten clones hold around 0.25% of a sample with about 130,000 distinct CDR3 sequences, approximately 90% of them seen once. Sequencing was done on a sample of CD8+ T cells from PBMCs. These TCRs come from a human donor with multiple sclerosis.

CDR3 in DNA: TGCAGCGTCGAACCTCTAGCGGGATTTTACAATGAGCAGTTCTTC. It yields the protein CSVEPLAGFYNEQFF. This chain joins TRBV29-1 and TRBJ2-1; 9 bases match TRBD2. Germline CDR1 and CDR2: SQVTM and ANQGSEA. The V gene end was trimmed by 6 bases and the J gene end by 4 bases; junction bases not matched to a gene: 10. The CDR3 is 15 residues long.

The rearrangement joins TRBV6-5 to TRBJ2-5; no reliable D call. Germline V gives CDR1 MNHEY, CDR2 SVGAGI. V lost 7 bases, J lost 5 bases, and 8 bases lay in between. This CDR3 has 11 amino acids. The CDR3: CASKRLETQYF. The CDR3 nucleotides are TGTGCCAGCAAGCGATTGGAGACCCAGTACTTC.

The chain is built from TRBV12-3 or TRBV12-4 and TRBJ1-5; D perhaps matches TRBD1 (6 bases). CDR3 size: 13 residues. The V and J ends lost 2 bases and 8 bases respectively, with 10 bases between them. CDR3 bases: TGTGCCAGCAGTTTATGGGGGCCTGAGCCCCAGCATTTT. Protein sequence: CASSLWGPEPQHF.

The rearrangement uses TRBV11-2 and TRBJ2-2, with 7 bases aligning to TRBD1. This CDR3 has 15 amino acids. V was clipped by 3 bases and J by 9 bases; unmatched bases: 10. CDR1 is SGHAT, CDR2 FQNNGV, per germline. CDR3 in amino acids: CASSFFTGQVRELFF. As DNA, the CDR3 is TGTGCCAGCAGCTTTTTTACAGGACAGGTTAGGGAGCTGTTTTTT.

The rearrangement uses TRBV11-2 and TRBJ2-4; TRBD1 aligns across 10 bases. Germline values: CDR1 SGHAT, CDR2 FQNNGV. There are 18 residues in the CDR3. V trimming: 6 bases; J trimming: 1 base; junction bases outside the gene matches: 12. CDR3 residues: CASRPGQGRDRAKNIQYF. CDR3 DNA sequence: TGTGCCAGCAGGCCGGGACAGGGGAGGGACCGGGCCAAAAACATTCAGTACTTC. The full variable domain, in which reference TRBV11-2 and TRBJ2-4 provide the parts outside the CDR3, is EAGVAQSPRYKIIEKRQSVAFWCNPISGHATLYWYQQILGQGPKLLIQFQNNGVVDDSQLPKDRFSAERLKGVDSTLKIQPAKLEDSAVYLCASRPGQGRDRAKNIQYFGAGTRLSVL.

In its sample, this clonotype was seen once. The chain joins TRBV2 to TRBJ2-1, with 8 bases aligning to TRBD2. The germline gives CDR1 SNHLY, CDR2 FYNNEI. CDR3 length: 14 residues. The V and J ends lost 11 bases and 9 bases, in that order; junction bases with no gene match: 15. The CDR3 DNA sequence: TGTGCCGGGCTTCGGGGAGCGGGAGTATCTGAGCAGTTCTTC. This translates into CAGLRGAGVSEQFF.

V is TRBV5-6 and J is TRBJ1-5, with D possibly being TRBD1 (6 bases). Germline loops: CDR1 SGHDT, CDR2 YYEEEE. V lost 3 bases and J 5 bases, leaving 15 bases between the germline ends. The CDR3 has 15 residues. Written as DNA, the CDR3 is TGTGCCAGCAGCTCGGGGGGCGGATCCTATCAGCCCCAGCATTTT. This translates into CASSSGGGSYQPQHF.

The rearrangement uses TRBV15 and TRBJ2-5; D is unclear. This CDR3 comprises 15 residues. Trimming took 5 bases from V and 5 from J, leaving 18 bases between them. Germline lookup yields CDR1 LNHNV and CDR2 YYDKDF (reference sequence). The CDR3 DNA follows: TGTGCCACCAGCCCCGGCCGAGCGACCCTTGAGACCCAGTACTTC. The encoded protein is CATSPGRATLETQYF. Based on the CDR3 plus reference TRBV15 and TRBJ2-5, the full variable domain is DAMVIQNPRYQVTQFGKPVTLSCSQTLNHNVMYWYQQKSSQAPKLLFHYYDKDFNNEADTPDNFQSRRPNTSFCFLDIRSPGLGDTAMYLCATSPGRATLETQYFGPGTRLLVL.

The rearrangement links TRBV19 to TRBJ2-1, with 10 bases that match TRBD1. The junction had 9 bases not matched to a gene; V was cut back by 6 bases and J by 7 bases. Germline V lookup: CDR1 LNHDA, CDR2 SQIVND (reference sequence). This CDR3 has 15 residues. The CDR3 protein is CASSPTDRGSNEQFF. The CDR3 DNA is TGTGCCAGTAGCCCGACGGACAGGGGGTCGAATGAGCAGTTCTTC.

V usage is TRBV30 and J usage is TRBJ2-7; no definite D call. The CDR3 is 13 residues long. Trimming removed 4 bases at V and 3 bases at J, with 13 bases between. Looked up from germline, CDR1 is GTSNPN and CDR2 is SVGIG (reference sequence). For the CDR3, the DNA is TGTGCCTGGACCCTAGGGATGTACTACGAGCAGTACTTC. Amino acid sequence: CAWTLGMYYEQYF.

The table lists this clonotype with a count of one. This chain joins TRBV5-6 and TRBJ1-2; 8 bases align to TRBD1. With 2 bases clipped from V and 3 bases from J, the junction kept 9 bases outside the gene matches. Germline CDR1 reads SGHDT; CDR2 reads YYEEEE. This CDR3 contains 16 residues. DNA of the CDR3: TGTGCCAGCAGCTTATACGTCGGACAGGGCTACTATGGCTACACCTTC. As protein: CASSLYVGQGYYGYTF.

V is TRBV6-5 and J is TRBJ2-3; D remains unclear. The V gene lost 6 bases and the J gene lost 0 bases, with 7 bases spanning the gap. This CDR3 contains 13 residues. Germline V gene data show CDR1 as MNHEY and CDR2 as SVGAGI. The CDR3 bases are TGTGCCAGCAGGTTGGAGAGCACAGATACGCAGTATTTT. Translating gives CASRLESTDTQYF.

V gene TRBV19 combines with J gene TRBJ1-1, with D possibly TRBD1 on 5 matching bases. The V gene's germline CDR1 is LNHDA and CDR2 SQIVND (reference sequence). The length of the CDR3 is 14 residues. Trimming shortened V by 3 bases and J by 0 bases, and 8 bases separated the two germline ends. This CDR3 reads CASSIGGVNTEAFF. CDR3 DNA: TGTGCCAGTAGTATTGGGGGGGTGAACACTGAAGCTTTCTTT.

This chain connects TRBV6-5 to TRBJ2-1, with 7 bases aligning to TRBD2. CDR1 is MNHEY, CDR2 SVGAGI, per germline. The CDR3 runs to 15 residues. V shed 0 bases, J shed 6 bases, and the junction held 5 bases outside the gene matches. DNA for the CDR3: TGTGCCAGCAGTTACTCGATGGCGGGAGCCAATGAGCAGTTCTTC. Protein product: CASSYSMAGANEQFF.

This clonotype was recorded only once. This chain joins TRBV9 and TRBJ2-1; D perhaps matches TRBD1 (5 bases). The ends were cut back, 2 bases at V and 2 bases at J, with 11 bases in the middle. The CDR3 sequence is 15 residues long. Germline CDR1 reads SGDLS; CDR2 reads YYNGEE. The CDR3 nucleotides are TGTGCCAGCAGCGTGGCAGGGTATCCCTACAATGAGCAGTTCTTC. Encoded protein: CASSVAGYPYNEQFF.

The chain combines TRBV6-5 with TRBJ2-3; D remains unclear. The CDR3 sequence is 14 residues long. The V gene lost 4 bases and the J gene lost 6 bases, with 14 bases spanning the gap. Germline values: CDR1 MNHEY, CDR2 SVGAGI. DNA of the CDR3: TGTGCCAGCAGTTTAATGGGTCCGACGGATACGCAGTATTTT. It translates to CASSLMGPTDTQYF.

The gene calls are TRBV20-1 and TRBJ2-1; D is uncertain. The CDR3 length is 10 residues. Germline CDR1 reads DFQATT; CDR2 reads SNEGSKA (reference sequence). V was trimmed by 6 bases and J by 8 bases, leaving 8 bases between them. CDR3 loop: CSAPWDEQFF. CDR3 DNA sequence: TGCAGTGCGCCCTGGGATGAGCAGTTCTTC.

The chain combines TRBV28 with TRBJ2-7; D is unresolved. V lost 4 bases and J lost 7, with 5 bases in between. Germline V gene lookup returns CDR1 MDHEN and CDR2 SYDVKM. The length of the CDR3 is 10 residues. CDR3 region: CASSWREQYF. The CDR3 DNA sequence: TGTGCCAGCAGTTGGCGGGAGCAGTACTTC.